These 12 T cell receptor beta chains originate from one sample sequenced in a study of blood T cell repertoires in COVID-19. Generated by immunoSEQ multiplex PCR, the TCRdb table keeps only in-frame clones and is missing some. The table has roughly 250,000 clones, around 87% seen once; the top ten hold about 1.5%. The source material was PBMCs or T cells enriched from blood (not recorded which). Every receptor here comes from a woman aged 45-65 years who had recovered from COVID-19.

The rearrangement uses TRBV9 and TRBJ1-3, with D hard to call. Trimming left V 0 bases short and J 7 bases short, with 17 bases between. CDR3 length equals 16 residues. CDR1 is SGDLS, CDR2 YYNGEE, per germline. The CDR3 sequence: CASSVDASRVGNTIYF. For the CDR3, the DNA is TGTGCCAGCAGCGTAGACGCCTCACGGGTCGGGAACACCATATATTTT.

The genes are TRBV11-3 and TRBJ2-1, with 13 bases aligning to TRBD2. The CDR3 contains 16 residues. Germline trimming cut 4 bases from V and 10 bases from J; bases unmatched to any gene: 10. CDR1 and CDR2 from the germline V gene are SGHNT and YENEEA. CDR3 sequence reads: CASSSGLAGVGGEQFF. The DNA of the CDR3 is TGTGCCAGCAGCTCCGGACTAGCGGGAGTCGGGGGGGAGCAGTTCTTC.

The chain is built from TRBV19 and TRBJ1-1; maybe TRBD1 (6 bases). The CDR3 loop spans 14 amino acids. Germline CDR1 is LNHDA and CDR2 is SQIVND (reference sequence). V lost 6 bases, J lost 1 base, and 12 bases lay in between. CDR3 region: CASSMGHRNTEAFF. The CDR3 nucleotides are TGTGCCAGTAGCATGGGACACAGGAACACTGAAGCTTTCTTT.

The rearrangement links TRBV4-1 to TRBJ2-3; possible D gene TRBD2, 5 bases. This CDR3 spans 13 amino acids. CDR1 and CDR2 from the germline V gene are MGHRA and YSYEKL. V was cut by 4 bases and J by 1 base, with 6 bases left in between. In DNA, the CDR3 is TGCGCCAGCAGCCCCGGGGGCACAGATACGCAGTATTTT. This encodes CASSPGGTDTQYF.

The chain employs TRBV5-1 and TRBJ2-1; D may be TRBD1 (6 bases). V dropped 9 bases and J dropped 3 bases, with 16 bases sitting between them. The germline V gene has CDR1 SGHRS and CDR2 YFSETQ. This CDR3 spans 14 amino acids. The DNA for the CDR3 is TGCGCCACCCAGAGGGGGACAAACTACAATGAGCAGTTCTTC. Its translation: CATQRGTNYNEQFF.

This clone was observed once. The chain has TRBV27 and TRBJ1-1; D possibly corresponds to TRBD1 (5 bases). This CDR3 has 15 amino acids. CDR1 is MNHEY and CDR2 is SMNVEV in the germline V gene (reference sequence). Trimming removed 2 bases at V and 4 bases at J, with 14 bases between. The CDR3 is CASSLGLAGTTEAFF. The DNA of the CDR3 is TGTGCCAGCAGTTTAGGTTTGGCGGGGACCACTGAAGCTTTCTTT.

The chain recombines TRBV12-3 or TRBV12-4 with TRBJ2-5, with 8 nucleotides matching TRBD2. Trimming cost V 8 bases and J 5 bases; bases outside gene matches: 7. The CDR3 runs to 13 residues. The CDR3 sequence is CASRNSGGETQYF. In DNA, the CDR3 is TGTGCCAGCCGAAATTCGGGGGGGGAGACCCAGTACTTC.

CDR3 in amino acids: CASSITGPSTLGIRNEQFF. In nucleotides, the CDR3 is TGTGCCAGCAGCATAACAGGCCCTTCCACATTGGGTATTCGCAATGAGCAGTTCTTC. J is TRBJ2-1 and V is TRBV21-1; the table's D gene call, TRBD1, was not cross checked with the DNA. TRBV21-1 is assigned pseudogene status. The CDR3 contains 19 residues.

V and J are TRBV27 and TRBJ2-7; 11 bases are shared with TRBD2. J was trimmed by 3 bases and V by 2 bases; bases with no gene match: 9. The CDR3 extends over 17 amino acids. Germline CDR1 and CDR2: MNHEY and SMNVEV (reference sequence). CDR3 amino acids: CASSLRVGTSGIYEQYF. Here the CDR3 DNA reads TGTGCCAGCAGTTTAAGAGTCGGGACTAGCGGTATCTACGAGCAGTACTTC.

This clone occurred once. The chain has TRBV4-2 and TRBJ1-2; perhaps TRBD1 as D (6 bases). The CDR3 totals 17 residues. Trimming took off 3 bases at V and 2 bases at J, with 19 bases between the two ends. CDR1 LGHNA and CDR2 YNFKEQ come from the germline V gene. CDR3: CASSHPIGEGDNYGYTF. The CDR3 DNA is TGTGCCAGCAGCCACCCTATAGGAGAGGGGGACAACTATGGCTACACCTTC.

The gene calls are TRBV7-2 and TRBJ2-1; perhaps TRBD1 as D (7 bases). With 8 bases removed from V and 12 bases from J, the gap between germline ends came to 23 bases. The CDR3 consists of 14 residues. Germline V gene data show CDR1 as SGHTA and CDR2 as FQGNSA. Here the CDR3 reads CASSEEGAAGLQFF. The CDR3 nucleotides read TGTGCCAGCTCGGAGGAGGGGGCTGCGGGGTTGCAGTTCTTC.

The rearrangement joins TRBV15 to TRBJ2-7, with D tentatively TRBD2 (5 bases). Between the trimmed V and J ends, which lost 1 base and 5 bases, there was a span of 9 bases. CDR1 LNHNV and CDR2 YYDKDF come from the germline V gene (reference sequence). The CDR3 is 13 amino acids. Here the CDR3 reads CATSRGLSDEQYF. The DNA of the CDR3 is TGTGCCACCAGCAGAGGACTATCCGACGAGCAGTACTTC.